Sequencing of this TCR beta chain was carried out in a study of cytomegalovirus exposure and HLA in healthy donors. The PCR employed 60 Vbeta primers together with 13 Jbeta primers. TCRdb's table, derived via immunoSEQ multiplex PCR, lists solely in-frame clones and lacks some. The sample yields 64,000 or so clones, approximately 70% seen once. V gave up 0 bases and J gave up 8 bases; unmatched junction bases: 18. Germline CDR1 is GTSNPN and CDR2 is SVGIG (reference sequence). There are 17 residues in the CDR3. This clone has a handful of counts. Its specificity is unknown. General study findings and limits: In a later analysis, CMV-associated beta chains were mostly HLA-associated, it appeared.

The TCR was taken from a woman aged 45-60 years in good health and CMV-seropositive. The chain carries TRBV30 and TRBJ1-2, with 7 bases identical to TRBD1. Input material: PBMCs. The CDR3 bases are TGTGCCTGGAGTGTAATGGGGACAGTGGTTTCTTATAGGGGCTACACCTTC. This encodes CAWSVMGTVVSYRGYTF.